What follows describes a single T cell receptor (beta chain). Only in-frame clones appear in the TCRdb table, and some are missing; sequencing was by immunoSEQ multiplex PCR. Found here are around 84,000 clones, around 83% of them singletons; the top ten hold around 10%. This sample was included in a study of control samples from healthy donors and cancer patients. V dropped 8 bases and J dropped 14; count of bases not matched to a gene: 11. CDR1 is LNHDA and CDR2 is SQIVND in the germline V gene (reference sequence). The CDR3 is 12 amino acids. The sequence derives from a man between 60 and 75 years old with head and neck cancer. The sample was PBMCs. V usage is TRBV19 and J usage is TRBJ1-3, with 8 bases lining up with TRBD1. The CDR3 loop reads CASLNTGTGLYF. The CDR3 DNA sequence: TGTGCCAGTCTAAATACCGGGACAGGTCTATATTTT.